This entry describes one T cell receptor beta chain. Its antigen is unknown. This sample stems from a study of CD8+ T cells in alopecia areata. Notes on the study in general: Whereas mice showed it more clearly, TCR sharing across patients was murkier, possibly because of HLA.

Sequencing used cDNA as its template, made by extracting RNA and reverse transcribing it. Using immunoSEQ multiplex PCR, the repertoire was profiled, and TCRdb retains in-frame clones only, with some absent. The table lists about 150,000 clones, around 55% of them singletons. This TCR derives from a human donor in good health. Source material: CD4+ T cells sorted from blood.

This chain's CDR3 is CASSLVDGLRLSTDTQYF. The CDR3 DNA sequence: TGTGCCAGCAGCTTAGTGGACGGCCTTAGGCTTAGCACAGATACGCAGTATTTT. This chain uses TRBV7-2 with TRBJ2-3, with unresolved D. V lost 1 base, J lost 0 bases, and 17 bases lay in between. CDR1 SGHTA and CDR2 FQGNSA come from the germline V gene. The CDR3 has 18 amino acids. The variable domain in full, completed from reference TRBV7-2 and TRBJ2-3, reads GAGVSQSPSNKVTEKGKDVELRCDPISGHTALYWYRQSLGQGLEFLIYFQGNSAPDKSGLPSDRFSAERTGGSVSTLTIQRTQQEDSAVYLCASSLVDGLRLSTDTQYFGPGTRLTVL.